One sample yielded the 21 T cell receptor beta chains listed below, sequenced in a study of blood T cell repertoires in COVID-19 (TCRdb year 2020). Receptor libraries were prepared by the immunoSEQ multiplex PCR assay. Entries here come from immuneACCESS through TCRdb and include only in-frame sequences with V and J called. Some clones fail to appear in such tables; in the studies checked, an unresolved V gene covers under half of the shortfall, and the cause of the remainder is unknown. Counted in this sample were about 200,000 clones; about 78% of them appeared once. 7.2% of the sample comes from the top ten. Material for sequencing was peripheral blood. These receptors came from an older woman with acute or convalescent COVID-19.

This clone was seen a single time. DNA for the CDR3: TGTGCCAGCACCCCGGACAGGGGCGATAATGAGCAGTTCTTC. Translated: CASTPDRGDNEQFF. The chain uses TRBV6-5 and TRBJ2-1; 9 bases agree with TRBD1. The ends lost 7 bases at V and 7 bases at J; junction bases unmatched: 8. Germline CDR1 reads MNHEY; CDR2 reads SVGAGI. The CDR3 has 14 residues.

The chain joins TRBV27 to TRBJ2-5, with D unclear. Trimming took 6 bases from V and 3 from J, leaving 11 bases between them. Looked up from germline, CDR1 is MNHEY and CDR2 is SMNVEV (reference sequence). CDR3 length: 13 amino acids. The CDR3: CASSLQQKETQYF. The CDR3 DNA follows: TGTGCCAGCAGCCTACAGCAAAAAGAGACCCAGTACTTC.

Only a few counts were recorded for this clone. The genes are TRBV30 and TRBJ1-1; D call uncertain. CDR1 is GTSNPN and CDR2 is SVGIG in the germline V gene (reference sequence). Trimming pared 0 bases from V and 5 bases from J, leaving 19 bases between. This CDR3 comprises 16 residues. In nucleotides, the CDR3 is TGTGCCTGGAGTGTCACGATTCCCGAACGAGGGACTGAAGCTTTCTTT. Its protein is CAWSVTIPERGTEAFF. The full variable domain, completed using reference TRBV30 and TRBJ1-1, is SQTIHQWPATLVQPVGSPLSLECTVEGTSNPNLYWYRQAAGRGLQLLFYSVGIGQISSEVPQNLSASRPQDRQFILSSKKLLLSDSGFYLCAWSVTIPERGTEAFFGQGTRLTVV.

The chain links TRBV3-1 (or the pseudogene TRBV3-2) to TRBJ2-5; TRBD2 is a possible D gene (6 bases). V gave up 6 bases and J gave up 5 bases, with 25 bases separating them. CDR1 is LGHDT, CDR2 YNNKEL, per germline (reference sequence). This CDR3 comprises 17 residues. In DNA form, the CDR3 reads TGTGCCAGCAGTCGCCGCACCACTAGCCCCGGGTGGGAGACCCAGTACTTC. Its translation: CASSRRTTSPGWETQYF.

This chain links TRBV11-3 with TRBJ1-1, with D hard to call. The germline V gene encodes CDR1 SGHNT and CDR2 YENEEA. The CDR3 is made up of 13 amino acids. Trimming stripped 3 bases from V and 2 bases from J, with 7 bases between. The CDR3 bases are TGTGCCAGCAGCTTCGGGATTAACACTGAAGCTTTCTTT. Protein product: CASSFGINTEAFF.

The chain is built from TRBV5-5 and TRBJ1-3; D uncertain. V shed 1 base and J shed 0 bases, with 14 bases lying between them. Per the germline V gene, CDR1 is SGHKS and CDR2 is YYEKEE (reference sequence). The CDR3 spans 17 residues. The CDR3 loop reads CASSLNRGLPSGNTIYF. In DNA, the CDR3 is TGTGCCAGCAGCTTGAACCGGGGTCTGCCCTCTGGAAACACCATATATTTT.

This rearrangement joins TRBV18 to TRBJ1-1; no clear D gene. V was trimmed by 3 bases and J by 1 base, leaving 12 bases between them. The V gene's germline CDR1 is KGHSH and CDR2 LQKENI. The CDR3 consists of 15 residues. CDR3: CASSPAPGTNTEAFF. The CDR3, as DNA: TGTGCCAGCTCACCGGCTCCGGGTACGAACACTGAAGCTTTCTTT.

The chain joins TRBV6-5 to TRBJ1-1, with 7 positions matching TRBD1. CDR1 and CDR2 from the germline V gene are MNHEY and SVGAGI. Trimming at V came to 6 bases and at J to 5 bases, leaving 12 bases not matched to a gene. The CDR3 sequence is 15 residues long. The CDR3 is CASSTLRQGRTEAFF. In DNA form, the CDR3 reads TGTGCCAGCAGCACTCTGAGACAGGGTAGGACTGAAGCTTTCTTT.

This sequence joins TRBV3-1 (or the pseudogene TRBV3-2) and TRBJ2-7; weak D call: TRBD2 (6 bases). The CDR3 length is 14 residues. The V end was cut by 2 bases, the J end by 2 bases, with 10 bases between. Germline CDR1 is LGHDT and CDR2 is YNNKEL (reference sequence). CDR3 DNA sequence: TGTGCCAGCAGCCAAAGGAGGGATCCCTACGAGCAGTACTTC. It specifies CASSQRRDPYEQYF.

Comment on this clone: At one end, the junction sequence differs from germline, possibly due to a read error. In DNA, the CDR3 is TGTGCCACCAGTCGGTCGGGACAAACCTACAATGAGCAGTTCTTC. This gives the protein CATSRSGQTYNEQFF. This sequence joins TRBV6-5 and TRBJ2-1, with D possibly matching TRBD1 (6 bases). This CDR3 contains 15 residues. Germline V gives CDR1 MNHEY, CDR2 SVGAGI.

The chain carries TRBV6-5 and TRBJ1-5; TRBD1 aligns across 9 bases. CDR3 size: 14 residues. Trimming cost V 5 bases and J 5 bases; bases outside gene matches: 4. Per the germline V gene, CDR1 is MNHEY and CDR2 is SVGAGI. For the CDR3, the DNA is TGTGCCAGCAGTCGGGACAGGGCAGATCAGCCCCAGCATTTT. Translated, it gives CASSRDRADQPQHF.

This clone was counted between two and nine times. J is TRBJ2-7 and V is TRBV25-1, with D tentatively TRBD1 (6 bases). The CDR3 has 14 residues. V lost 3 bases and J lost 0, with 9 bases in between. Germline CDR1 reads MGHDK; CDR2 reads SYGVNS. The CDR3, as DNA: TGTGCCAGCAGTGACAGGGGCAACTCCTACGAGCAGTACGTC. It codes for CASSDRGNSYEQYV.

V is TRBV3-1 (or the pseudogene TRBV3-2) and J is TRBJ1-6, with 7 positions matching TRBD1. CDR1 and CDR2 (germline): LGHDT, YNNKEL (reference sequence). After removal of 0 bases from V and 13 bases from J, the junction contained 6 bases not matched to a gene. The CDR3 totals 14 residues. DNA of the CDR3: TGTGCCAGCAGCCAAGAACAGGGGAGTCGTCCCCTCCACTTT. It yields the protein CASSQEQGSRPLHF.

The chain carries TRBV2 and TRBJ2-5; perhaps TRBD2 as D (5 bases). The CDR3 loop spans 12 amino acids. The V gene's germline CDR1 is SNHLY and CDR2 FYNNEI. Trimming took 8 bases from V and 2 from J, leaving 9 bases between them. The CDR3 protein is CASRRTQETQYF. The CDR3 coding sequence is TGTGCCAGCCGCAGGACTCAAGAGACCCAGTACTTC.

The V gene is TRBV7-6, the J gene TRBJ2-5; D gene unclear. CDR1 and CDR2 (germline): SGHVS, FNYEAQ. The CDR3 consists of 10 residues. V lost 11 bases and J lost 2, with 6 bases in between. The CDR3 protein is CAAGQETQYF. Written as DNA, the CDR3 is TGTGCCGCCGGTCAAGAGACCCAGTACTTC.

The chain combines TRBV5-1 with TRBJ2-3; 9 nucleotides align to TRBD2. The CDR3 contains 14 residues. Trimming removed 2 bases from V and 6 bases from J; junction bases left unmatched: 4. Germline V gene lookup returns CDR1 SGHRS and CDR2 YFSETQ. This chain's CDR3 is CASSFSGSGDTQYF. In nucleotides, the CDR3 is TGCGCCAGCAGCTTTAGCGGGAGTGGTGATACGCAGTATTTT.

The chain carries TRBV5-1 and TRBJ1-4, with D possibly being TRBD1 (6 bases). The CDR3 runs to 15 residues. V shed 4 bases and J shed 3 bases, with 13 bases lying between them. Per germline, CDR1 SGHRS and CDR2 YFSETQ. The CDR3, as DNA: TGCGCCAGCAGCCAAGAGGGGGGGCCTAATGAAAAACTGTTTTTT. Protein sequence: CASSQEGGPNEKLFF. Supplemented by reference TRBV5-1 and TRBJ1-4, the full variable domain reads KAGVTQTPRYLIKTRGQQVTLSCSPISGHRSVSWYQQTPGQGLQFLFEYFSETQRNKGNFPGRFSGRQFSNSRSEMNVSTLELGDSALYLCASSQEGGPNEKLFFGSGTQLSVL.

V and J are TRBV2 and TRBJ2-3, with D maybe TRBD1 (5 bases). The germline V and J ends were trimmed by 7 bases and 2 bases, with 13 bases remaining between them. Germline V gives CDR1 SNHLY, CDR2 FYNNEI. The CDR3 runs to 14 residues. The CDR3 loop is CASTRAGITDTQYF. The CDR3 DNA follows: TGTGCCAGCACTCGGGCAGGGATCACAGATACGCAGTATTTT.

The chain recombines TRBV3-1 (or the pseudogene TRBV3-2) with TRBJ2-3; 8 nucleotides match TRBD2. This CDR3 is built from 11 residues. Germline lookup yields CDR1 LGHDT and CDR2 YNNKEL (reference sequence). Germline trimming cut 1 base from V and 13 bases from J; bases unmatched to any gene: 1. CDR3 protein: CASSQGSGKYF. The DNA for the CDR3 is TGTGCCAGCAGCCAAGGTAGCGGGAAGTATTTT.

The J gene is TRBJ2-3, the V gene TRBV5-1; 8 positions agree with TRBD2. Germline V gene data show CDR1 as SGHRS and CDR2 as YFSETQ. This CDR3 has 17 amino acids. The V segment lost 1 base and the J segment 2 bases; nucleotides outside the gene matches: 9. The CDR3, as DNA: TGCGCCAGCAGCTTGTTCGTCCTAGCGGGTCCCACAGATACGCAGTATTTT. Residues: CASSLFVLAGPTDTQYF.

This chain uses TRBV5-1 with TRBJ1-2; D unresolved. CDR1 and CDR2 (germline): SGHRS, YFSETQ. Trimming removed 7 bases at V and 7 bases at J, with 17 bases between. The CDR3 is 13 amino acids. This chain's CDR3 is CASSLEGEGGYTF. Written as DNA, the CDR3 is TGCGCCAGCTCGCTTGAGGGTGAGGGTGGCTACACCTTC.